The 29 T cell receptor beta chains in this list originate from one sample, sequenced in a study of PD-1 blockade in classical Hodgkin lymphoma (dated by TCRdb to 2019 to 2021). What the time point label conveys for this sample: newly diagnosed, previously untreated cHL patient sample. The library was built by means of the immunoSEQ multiplex PCR assay. TCRdb stores this immuneACCESS table with in-frame sequences only. Part of the clones is absent; in the studies checked, under half of the shortfall reflects unresolved V genes, and no reason is known for the rest. The sample records 20,000 to 25,000 clones, about 94% of which are singletons. The ten largest clones add up to roughly 5.1% of the sample. Sequenced sample: peripheral blood mononuclear cells (PBMCs). All receptors come from a human donor with classical Hodgkin lymphoma.

CDR3 coding DNA: TGTGCCAGCAGCCCACCTAGCGGGGGCACAGATACGCAGTATTTT. The encoded protein is CASSPPSGGTDTQYF. The chain joins TRBV28 to TRBJ2-3; 9 bases align to TRBD2. Germline trimming cut 6 bases from V and 1 base from J; bases unmatched to any gene: 5. This CDR3 comprises 15 residues. Germline V gives CDR1 MDHEN, CDR2 SYDVKM.

The J gene is TRBJ2-1, the V gene TRBV6-4; 9 nucleotides align to TRBD2. Germline lookup yields CDR1 MRHNA and CDR2 SNTAGT. After removal of 3 bases from V and 8 bases from J, the junction contained 5 bases not matched to a gene. CDR3 length equals 14 residues. The CDR3 DNA is TGTGCCAGCAGTGATGCGGGGGGGCGCGATGAGCAGTTCTTC. Its translation: CASSDAGGRDEQFF.

The CDR3 DNA reads TGTGCCAGCAGTTACGGTATGGGGAATGGCTACACCTTC. It encodes CASSYGMGNGYTF. The chain joins TRBV6-6 to TRBJ1-2; the D is unclear. Per germline, CDR1 MNHNY and CDR2 SVGAGI (reference sequence). Trimming removed 2 bases at V and 6 bases at J, with 10 bases between. The CDR3 extends over 13 amino acids.

The rearrangement uses TRBV6-1 and TRBJ2-1; D call uncertain. CDR3 length: 12 amino acids. The germline CDR1 and CDR2 sequences are MNHNS and SASEGT. V lost 10 bases to trimming and J lost 8 bases, with 15 bases between them. The CDR3 bases are TGTGCCACCCACATACCCGGACATGAGCAGTTCTTC. Its protein is CATHIPGHEQFF.

This clone was seen a single time. The rearrangement uses TRBV29-1 and TRBJ1-1; 7 bases align to TRBD1. CDR1 is SQVTM and CDR2 is ANQGSEA in the germline V gene. The junction had 16 bases not matched to a gene; V was cut back by 4 bases and J by 5 bases. This CDR3 spans 16 amino acids. CDR3 nucleotide sequence: TGCAGCGTTGGTAAGGGGACAGTAGGATTTTGGACTGAAGCTTTCTTT. Amino acid sequence: CSVGKGTVGFWTEAFF.

The V call is TRBV29-1, the J call TRBJ1-3; D possibly corresponds to TRBD1 (6 bases). Looked up from germline, CDR1 is SQVTM and CDR2 is ANQGSEA. The CDR3 loop spans 16 amino acids. Between the trimmed V and J ends, which lost 2 bases and 0 bases, there was a span of 14 bases. The CDR3 spells CSVELPGGTSGNTIYF. CDR3 DNA: TGCAGCGTTGAACTCCCCGGGGGCACCTCTGGAAACACCATATATTTT.

The V and J genes are TRBV4-2 and TRBJ2-3; 8 bases are a match to TRBD2. Losses at the gene ends were 3 bases for V and 2 bases for J; bases not matched to a gene: 13. The germline CDR1 and CDR2 sequences are LGHNA and YNFKEQ. This CDR3 has 18 residues. Written as DNA, the CDR3 is TGTGCCAGCAGCCAGGACCGCGGGGGGCGCCCCCCCACAGATACGCAGTATTTT. Translating gives CASSQDRGGRPPTDTQYF.

The table lists this clone with a count of one. The chain has TRBV11-2 and TRBJ2-1; D is undetermined. Trimming took 5 bases from V and 0 from J, leaving 8 bases between them. This CDR3 is built from 14 residues. The V gene's germline CDR1 is SGHAT and CDR2 FQNNGV. The CDR3 loop reads CASSRSSSYNEQFF. DNA for the CDR3: TGTGCCAGCAGCCGTTCCTCCTCCTACAATGAGCAGTTCTTC.

The J gene is TRBJ1-1, the V gene TRBV19; 7 bases align to TRBD1. V gave up 5 bases and J gave up 3 bases; unmatched junction bases: 12. The germline V gene has CDR1 LNHDA and CDR2 SQIVND (reference sequence). The CDR3 totals 16 residues. The CDR3 coding sequence is TGTGCCAGTAGTCCGCAACGACAGGGAACGGACACTGAAGCTTTCTTT. Its translation: CASSPQRQGTDTEAFF.

This clone occurred a few times. This chain uses TRBV6-5 with TRBJ2-1; D gene ambiguous. V dropped 5 bases and J dropped 4 bases, with 3 bases sitting between them. The germline gives CDR1 MNHEY, CDR2 SVGAGI. The CDR3 runs to 11 residues. For the CDR3, the DNA is TGTGCCAGCAGTCAATACAATGAGCAGTTCTTC. Protein sequence: CASSQYNEQFF.

The gene calls are TRBV18 and TRBJ1-4, with TRBD1 matching over 8 bases. The CDR3 is made up of 15 amino acids. Germline V gene data show CDR1 as KGHSH and CDR2 as LQKENI. Trimming removed 4 bases from V and 7 bases from J; junction bases left unmatched: 8. This chain's CDR3 is CASSHDRGLREKLFF. CDR3 bases: TGTGCCAGCTCACATGACAGGGGATTGCGTGAAAAACTGTTTTTT.

This clone has just one count. The chain uses TRBV7-2 and TRBJ2-7, with TRBD2 identical over 9 bases. The length of the CDR3 is 16 residues. The J segment lost 4 bases and the V segment lost 3 bases, leaving 10 bases of the junction unmatched. The germline V gene has CDR1 SGHTA and CDR2 FQGNSA. The CDR3, as DNA: TGTGCCAGCAGCTTCGGGCGGGCGGGGGGGCGGTACGAGCAGTACTTC. Translated, it gives CASSFGRAGGRYEQYF.

The rearrangement uses TRBV27 and TRBJ1-2; the match to TRBD1 covers 8 bases. This CDR3 is built from 13 residues. Germline V gives CDR1 MNHEY, CDR2 SMNVEV (reference sequence). With V trimmed by 6 bases and J by 5 bases, 5 bases remained unmatched. The CDR3 loop is CASSDRGKYGYTF. The CDR3 region has the DNA TGTGCCAGCAGCGACAGGGGCAAGTATGGCTACACCTTC.

V is TRBV18 and J is TRBJ1-2; D might be TRBD1 (5 bases). Trimming left V 3 bases short and J 4 bases short, with 15 bases between. Germline-derived CDR1 and CDR2 are KGHSH and LQKENI. There are 15 residues in the CDR3. CDR3: CASSPEDIKGYGYTF. The CDR3 DNA reads TGTGCCAGCTCACCCGAGGACATTAAGGGCTATGGCTACACCTTC.

The rearrangement joins TRBV4-1 to TRBJ1-3; D remains ambiguous. The CDR3 runs to 15 residues. CDR1 is MGHRA, CDR2 YSYEKL, per germline. Trimming pared 0 bases from V and 4 bases from J, leaving 10 bases between. Written as DNA, the CDR3 is TGCGCCAGCAGCCAAGACAGGATCGGGGGAAACACCATATATTTT. Translating it yields CASSQDRIGGNTIYF.

The gene calls are TRBV28 and TRBJ1-2, with 7 bases matching TRBD1. V trimming: 6 bases; J trimming: 7 bases; junction bases outside the gene matches: 8. Germline-derived CDR1 and CDR2 are MDHEN and SYDVKM. This CDR3 is 13 amino acids long. In nucleotides, the CDR3 is TGTGCCAGCAGGCCTCGACAGGGTTCTGGCTACACCTTC. It specifies CASRPRQGSGYTF.

The chain uses TRBV9 and TRBJ2-1; TRBD1 matches 7 bases. Per the germline V gene, CDR1 is SGDLS and CDR2 is YYNGEE. V lost 3 bases to trimming and J lost 8 bases; unmatched junction nucleotides: 11. This CDR3 spans 15 amino acids. CDR3 sequence (DNA): TGTGCCAGCAGCGCGAGGGACAGTCGGTTCGATGAGCAGTTCTTC. Translation gives CASSARDSRFDEQFF.

The chain's CDR3 is CASSSQDPRTGSPQHF. The CDR3 DNA sequence: TGTGCCAGTAGTAGCCAGGATCCCCGGACCGGGTCGCCCCAGCATTTT. J is TRBJ1-5 and V is TRBV19; no firm D call. This CDR3 comprises 16 residues. Germline V gene lookup returns CDR1 LNHDA and CDR2 SQIVND (reference sequence). V lost 4 bases to trimming and J lost 9 bases, with 22 bases between them.

The chain uses TRBV7-9 and TRBJ1-1; no reliable D call. V lost 4 bases, J lost 3 bases, and 6 bases lay in between. Germline V gives CDR1 SEHNR, CDR2 FQNEAQ (reference sequence). The CDR3 is made up of 12 amino acids. This chain's CDR3 is CASSSTYTEAFF. The CDR3 bases are TGTGCCAGCAGCTCTACGTACACTGAAGCTTTCTTT. Filled out from reference TRBV7-9 and TRBJ1-1, the complete variable domain reads DTGVSQNPRHKITKRGQNVTFRCDPISEHNRLYWYRQTLGQGPEFLTYFQNEAQLEKSRLLSDRFSAERPKGSFSTLEIQRTEQGDSAMYLCASSSTYTEAFFGQGTRLTVV.

CDR3 nucleotide sequence: TGTGCCAGCAGTGATCCGGGACTAGGGGGGGCAGATACGCAGTATTTT. Translated: CASSDPGLGGADTQYF. The chain employs TRBV25-1 and TRBJ2-3; 8 bases are a match to TRBD2. Germline V gives CDR1 MGHDK, CDR2 SYGVNS. The CDR3 loop spans 16 amino acids. V shed 3 bases and J 4 bases; nucleotides not matched to a gene: 9.

The chain has TRBV10-3 and TRBJ1-5; D gene unclear. Deletions cut 6 bases from V and 7 bases from J, with 13 bases between. Looked up from germline, CDR1 is ENHRY and CDR2 is SYGVKD. The CDR3 loop spans 13 amino acids. In nucleotides, the CDR3 is TGTGCCATCAGCCTCGATGTGCTCCAGCCCCAGCATTTT. Translating it yields CAISLDVLQPQHF.

V and J are TRBV28 and TRBJ1-2, with unresolved D. Per germline, CDR1 MDHEN and CDR2 SYDVKM. Trimming stripped 2 bases from V and 6 bases from J, with 16 bases between. The CDR3 length is 15 residues. In nucleotides, the CDR3 is TGTGCCAGCAGTTTAATAGAGCGGACCTCCAATGGCTACACCTTC. Its translation is CASSLIERTSNGYTF.

The rearrangement links TRBV13 to TRBJ2-1, with D tentatively TRBD1 or TRBD2 (6 bases each). The CDR3 extends over 19 amino acids. CDR1 is PRHDT, CDR2 FYEKMQ, per germline (reference sequence). Deletions cut 1 base from V and 4 bases from J, with 23 bases between. CDR3 residues: CASSLVSRRDTPEYNEQFF. The CDR3 bases are TGTGCCAGCAGCTTAGTGTCTAGGAGGGACACTCCCGAATACAATGAGCAGTTCTTC.

This chain connects TRBV28 to TRBJ2-3, with 12 bases identical to TRBD2. Losses at the gene ends were 6 bases for V and 5 bases for J; bases not matched to a gene: 9. Germline-derived CDR1 and CDR2 are MDHEN and SYDVKM. The CDR3 totals 16 residues. As DNA, the CDR3 is TGTGCCAGCAGACAAGCGACTAGCGGGGGCCGAGATACGCAGTATTTT. It encodes CASRQATSGGRDTQYF.

The J gene is TRBJ1-5, the V gene TRBV9; D is uncertain. This CDR3 contains 13 residues. The germline CDR1 and CDR2 sequences are SGDLS and YYNGEE. Trimming took off 4 bases at V and 3 bases at J, with 8 bases between the two ends. CDR3 DNA: TGTGCCAGCAGCTCGGCCGACAATCAGCCCCAGCATTTT. This codes for CASSSADNQPQHF. Variable domain in full (rest from reference TRBV9 and TRBJ1-5): DSGVTQTPKHLITATGQRVTLRCSPRSGDLSVYWYQQSLDQGLQFLIQYYNGEERAKGNILERFSAQQFPDLHSELNLSSLELGDSALYFCASSSADNQPQHFGDGTRLSIL.

The chain is built from TRBV4-1 and TRBJ2-2; D is possibly TRBD1 (5 bases). The CDR3 sequence is 16 residues long. Trimming removed 8 bases from V and 4 bases from J, with 20 bases in between. Germline CDR1 is MGHRA and CDR2 is YSYEKL. The CDR3 DNA follows: TGCGCCAGCCGGACGTTGACAGTAGTCAGCACCGGGGAGCTGTTTTTT. Its protein is CASRTLTVVSTGELFF.

This chain joins TRBV28 and TRBJ2-1; TRBD1 might be the D (5 bases). Trimming took off 6 bases at V and 9 bases at J, with 21 bases between the two ends. CDR3 length: 15 residues. Germline V gene lookup returns CDR1 MDHEN and CDR2 SYDVKM. The CDR3 here is CASRPDSQVYFEQFF. The CDR3 DNA reads as TGTGCCAGCAGACCCGACAGTCAGGTTTACTTTGAGCAGTTCTTC.

The V call is TRBV5-4, the J call TRBJ2-5; tentatively, D is TRBD2 (5 bases). Trimming cost V 1 base and J 1 base, with 20 bases left between them. This CDR3 has 18 residues. Germline V gene lookup returns CDR1 SGHNT and CDR2 YYREEE (reference sequence). The CDR3 spells CASSLYMASLDFQETQYF. CDR3 coding DNA: TGTGCCAGCAGCTTGTACATGGCTAGCCTAGACTTCCAAGAGACCCAGTACTTC.

The genes are TRBV30 and TRBJ2-5; 12 bases are a match to TRBD2. The CDR3 contains 15 residues. With 5 bases clipped from V and 6 bases from J, the junction kept 10 bases outside the gene matches. CDR1 and CDR2 from the germline V gene are GTSNPN and SVGIG (reference sequence). CDR3 nucleotide sequence: TGTGCCTGGGACCAAGGACTAGCGGGGATGCAGACCCAGTACTTC. It yields the protein CAWDQGLAGMQTQYF.